A single sample gave rise to the 20 T cell receptor beta chains below, sequenced in a study of early T cells in non-severe SARS-CoV-2 infection. From the 5' RACE reads, TCRdb called clonotypes with MiXCR, one entry per CDR3 protein. This table has tens of thousands of distinct CDR3 sequences, about 12% appearing once. Sequenced material: whole blood. The receptors shown here come from an adult who was a healthcare worker with PCR-confirmed SARS-CoV-2 infection or an uninfected control (not recorded which).

This clonotype was observed many times. The rearrangement links TRBV20-1 to TRBJ2-3; D might be TRBD2 (6 bases). CDR3 length: 15 amino acids. The V end was cut by 3 bases, the J end by 2 bases, with 15 bases between. The germline gives CDR1 DFQATT, CDR2 SNEGSKA (reference sequence). The CDR3 nucleotides are TGCAGTGCTAGTCCTCTAGCGCCCTTCACAGATACGCAGTATTTT. This sequence encodes CSASPLAPFTDTQYF.

This clonotype appeared many times. The chain joins TRBV10-3 to TRBJ2-3; 8 bases map to TRBD2. V gave up 2 bases and J gave up 5 bases; unmatched junction bases: 6. Germline V gene lookup returns CDR1 ENHRY and CDR2 SYGVKD. The CDR3 has 15 residues. This CDR3 reads CAISERPGLGDTQYF. In DNA form, the CDR3 reads TGTGCCATCAGTGAGCGACCGGGACTAGGAGATACGCAGTATTTT.

The rearrangement joins TRBV6-2 or TRBV6-3 to TRBJ2-1; 11 nucleotides agree with TRBD1. Germline CDR1 is MNHEY and CDR2 is SVGEGT. Trimming cost V 8 bases and J 4 bases; bases outside gene matches: 19. The CDR3 totals 19 residues. CDR3 sequence: CASGPSRTGGNFIYNEQFF. CDR3 in DNA: TGTGCCAGCGGGCCAAGCCGGACAGGGGGCAACTTTATTTACAATGAGCAGTTCTTC.

This clonotype showed up just a few times. The V call is TRBV29-1, the J call TRBJ2-7; TRBD1 matches at 11 bases. V shed 5 bases and J 4 bases; nucleotides not matched to a gene: 4. The CDR3 contains 13 residues. Germline V gives CDR1 SQVTM, CDR2 ANQGSEA. CDR3 loop: CSVTGTGGYEQYF. In nucleotides, the CDR3 is TGCAGCGTTACCGGGACAGGGGGGTACGAGCAGTACTTC.

This clonotype has a handful of counts. The rearrangement uses TRBV3-1 and TRBJ2-5; D remains unclear. Trimming took 1 base from V and 7 from J, leaving 4 bases between them. There are 11 residues in the CDR3. The V gene's germline CDR1 is LGHDT and CDR2 YNNKEL (reference sequence). CDR3: CASSQARTQYF. CDR3 nucleotide sequence: TGTGCCAGCAGCCAAGCGCGGACCCAGTACTTC.

This clonotype was detected only a few times. The chain is built from TRBV14 and TRBJ2-1; no reliable D call. CDR1 SGHDN and CDR2 FVKESK come from the germline V gene. The length of the CDR3 is 15 residues. Trimming left V 2 bases short and J 3 bases short, with 11 bases between. CDR3 region: CASSQQDEVYNEQFF. The CDR3 DNA sequence: TGTGCCAGCAGCCAACAGGATGAGGTCTACAATGAGCAGTTCTTC. The whole variable domain, filled in from reference TRBV14 and TRBJ2-1, reads EAGVTQFPSHSVIEKGQTVTLRCDPISGHDNLYWYRRVMGKEIKFLLHFVKESKQDESGMPNNRFLAERTGGTYSTLKVQPAELEDSGVYFCASSQQDEVYNEQFFGPGTRLTVL.

This clonotype came up many times. V usage is TRBV29-1 and J usage is TRBJ2-5, with no clear D. V was clipped by 7 bases and J by 13 bases, with 22 bases between them. The CDR3 extends over 12 amino acids. Germline V gene data show CDR1 as SQVTM and CDR2 as ANQGSEA. The CDR3 sequence is CSAGSLSAGMYF. The CDR3, as DNA: TGCAGCGCCGGCAGCCTGAGCGCAGGAATGTACTTC.

In this sample, this clonotype turned up once. V usage is TRBV19 and J usage is TRBJ1-5; D is undetermined. Germline V gene data show CDR1 as LNHDA and CDR2 as SQIVND (reference sequence). V lost 3 bases, J lost 7 bases, and 7 bases lay in between. This CDR3 spans 12 amino acids. CDR3 nucleotides: TGTGCCAGTAGTATGTTACGGCAGCCCCAGCATTTT. Amino acid sequence: CASSMLRQPQHF.

In this sample, this clonotype turned up many times. The chain joins TRBV6-1 to TRBJ2-7; D is undetermined. CDR3 length: 12 residues. With 1 base removed from V and 4 bases from J, the gap between germline ends came to 5 bases. Germline CDR1 MNHNS, CDR2 SASEGT. The CDR3 nucleotides are TGTGCCAGCAGTGAAGTGGCGTACGAGCAGTACTTC. Translating gives CASSEVAYEQYF.

The V call is TRBV7-2, the J call TRBJ2-2; tentatively, D is TRBD1 (5 bases). V gave up 6 bases and J gave up 8 bases, with 16 bases separating them. Germline lookup yields CDR1 SGHTA and CDR2 FQGNSA. The CDR3 runs to 14 residues. The CDR3 DNA is TGTGCCAGCAGATCAACCGCTGGGGCGGGGGAGCTGTTTTTT. Amino acid sequence: CASRSTAGAGELFF.

The chain recombines TRBV4-1 with TRBJ2-1, with TRBD1 matching over 8 bases. Germline V gene lookup returns CDR1 MGHRA and CDR2 YSYEKL. V was pared by 4 bases and J by 8 bases, with 7 bases of the junction left unmatched. The CDR3 has 14 amino acids. CDR3 DNA sequence: TGCGCCAGCAGCCTGGACAGGGCGGACGATGAGCAGTTCTTC. Translating it yields CASSLDRADDEQFF.

This rearrangement joins TRBV27 to TRBJ2-7; D remains unclear. This CDR3 has 14 residues. Deletions cut 0 bases from V and 4 bases from J, with 10 bases between. From germline, CDR1 is MNHEY and CDR2 SMNVEV (reference sequence). The CDR3 region is CASSLSPAGYEQYF. CDR3 nucleotides: TGTGCCAGCAGTTTATCCCCGGCAGGTTACGAGCAGTACTTC.

This clonotype was recorded many times. V usage is TRBV3-1 and J usage is TRBJ2-7; either TRBD1 or TRBD2 may fit D (5 bases each). Germline CDR1 and CDR2: LGHDT and YNNKEL (reference sequence). There are 13 residues in the CDR3. V lost 8 bases to trimming and J lost 6 bases, with 17 bases between them. CDR3 in DNA: TGTGCCAGCGGGGGTACGGCTAGGGGCGAGCAGTACTTC. Protein sequence: CASGGTARGEQYF.

This clonotype was recorded at least ten times. CDR3 coding DNA: TGCGCCAGCAGCCCCGGGACAGGGGTATCACCCCTCCACTTT. It codes for CASSPGTGVSPLHF. The chain combines TRBV10-1 with TRBJ1-6; the match to TRBD1 covers 10 bases. Trimming at V came to 6 bases and at J to 10 bases, leaving 6 bases not matched to a gene. Germline loops: CDR1 WNHNN, CDR2 SYGVQD (reference sequence). The CDR3 length is 14 residues.

This clonotype was observed at least ten times. CDR3 coding DNA: TGCAGCGGCTACGTTAGCGGGGGCCCCGACGAGCAGTACTTC. This translates into CSGYVSGGPDEQYF. J is TRBJ2-7 and V is TRBV29-1; 9 positions agree with TRBD2. Trimming at V came to 7 bases and at J to 5 bases, leaving 12 bases not matched to a gene. Germline loops: CDR1 SQVTM, CDR2 ANQGSEA. The CDR3 has 14 residues.

The CDR3 spells CASSEGQGLDTQYF. CDR3 sequence (DNA): TGTGCCAGCAGCGAGGGACAGGGGCTAGATACGCAGTATTTT. The chain has TRBV7-2 and TRBJ2-3, with 10 bases lining up with TRBD1. CDR3 length equals 14 residues. Germline V gives CDR1 SGHTA, CDR2 FQGNSA. V lost 5 bases to trimming and J lost 5 bases; unmatched junction nucleotides: 4.

Written as DNA, the CDR3 is TGTGCCAGCAGCTTAGACAGCAAAGAGCAGTACTTC. It codes for CASSLDSKEQYF. The rearrangement joins TRBV7-9 to TRBJ2-7, with D uncertain. With 1 base removed from V and 7 bases from J, the gap between germline ends came to 8 bases. The CDR3 covers 12 residues. Per the germline V gene, CDR1 is SEHNR and CDR2 is FQNEAQ (reference sequence).

In its sample, this clonotype is medium-sized (0.01 to 0.1%). The rearrangement links TRBV6-2 or TRBV6-3 to TRBJ2-5; D remains ambiguous. CDR3 length equals 13 residues. Trimming stripped 0 bases from V and 5 bases from J, with 7 bases between. Germline CDR1 and CDR2: MNHEY and SVGEGT. The DNA of the CDR3 is TGTGCCAGCAGTTACTCGGAGTTCGAGACCCAGTACTTC. Encoded protein: CASSYSEFETQYF.

This clonotype was counted many times. Here the CDR3 DNA reads TGTGCCAGCAGTGAAGAACGGGGGGACTACTACGAGCAGTACTTC. The encoded protein is CASSEERGDYYEQYF. V usage is TRBV2 and J usage is TRBJ2-7, with 7 bases fitting TRBD2. J was trimmed by 3 bases and V by 1 base; bases with no gene match: 6. The CDR3 runs 15 residues. Looked up from germline, CDR1 is SNHLY and CDR2 is FYNNEI.

This clonotype was observed many times. The V and J genes are TRBV28 and TRBJ2-3; D gene uncertain. V was clipped by 2 bases and J by 0 bases, with 18 bases between them. The germline V gene encodes CDR1 MDHEN and CDR2 SYDVKM. CDR3 length: 18 residues. The CDR3 sequence: CASSLPYSYTASTDTQYF. CDR3 nucleotide sequence: TGTGCCAGCAGTTTACCGTATAGTTACACCGCTAGCACAGATACGCAGTATTTT.